This T cell receptor (beta chain) was documented in a study of neurological immune-mediated disorders. In this sample, this clonotype turned up many times. CDR3 size: 14 residues. V gave up 5 bases and J gave up 4 bases; unmatched junction bases: 5. Germline V gene lookup returns CDR1 SGHTA and CDR2 FQGNSA. Every sequencing run produced over 170 million TCR-beta sequences, and the sequences from any one run covered 15-18 subjects. MiXCR, run by TCRdb on the 5' RACE reads, gives a single entry per CDR3 protein. The sample records tens of thousands of distinct CDR3 sequences, more than 4.5% being singletons.

The sequence derives from a man aged 18 to 30 in good health. V gene TRBV7-2 combines with J gene TRBJ2-5; 9 nucleotides align to TRBD2. Input material: CD4+ T cells from blood. In DNA, the CDR3 is TGTGCCAGCAGCCCTCAAGCGGGGGGAGAGACCCAGTACTTC. Translating gives CASSPQAGGETQYF.